The rows below give T cell receptor beta chains drawn from one sample of a study. TCRdb reanalysed the 5' RACE reads using MiXCR and keeps one entry per CDR3 protein. The sample holds 55,000 to 80,000 distinct CDR3 sequences, roughly 23% seen once. Sample: memory CD4+ T cells sorted from a lymph node. These receptors all come from a female donor with breast cancer. Each CDR3 is given with its conserved first and last residue. D genes are given only for firm matches. Clone size, where shown, is once, few, many, or a class for clones that have expanded.

v_call	j_call	d_call	clone_size	cdr3_aa	cdr3_nt
TRBV4-3	TRBJ2-1	TRBD1	many	CASSRDRVTNEQFF	TGCGCCAGCAGCAGGGACAGGGTCACGAATGAGCAGTTCTTC
TRBV12-3/TRBV12-4	TRBJ2-3	-	-	CASSLLGVHSTDTQYF	TGTGCCAGCAGTTTATTGGGCGTGCATAGCACAGATACGCAGTATTTT
TRBV20-1	TRBJ2-2	-	-	CSVPGNGELFF	TGCAGTGTCCCGGGGAACGGGGAGCTGTTTTTT
TRBV12-3/TRBV12-4	TRBJ1-1	TRBD1	-	CASSLRVSGGTEAFF	TGTGCCAGCAGTTTAAGGGTGTCAGGGGGCACTGAAGCTTTCTTT
TRBV11-2	TRBJ1-3	-	few	CASSSTFSGNTIYF	TGTGCCAGCAGCTCTACCTTCTCTGGAAACACCATATATTTT
TRBV12-3/TRBV12-4	TRBJ2-1	-	-	CASSPSLKEQFF	TGTGCCAGCAGTCCCTCCCTGAAAGAGCAGTTCTTC
TRBV5-1	TRBJ1-1	-	few	CASSPHGGTEAFF	TGCGCCAGCAGCCCGCATGGAGGGACTGAAGCTTTCTTT
TRBV15	TRBJ1-3	-	many	CATSRDIDTIYF	TGTGCCACCAGCAGAGACATCGACACCATATATTTT
TRBV29-1	TRBJ2-1	TRBD1	-	CSVGTGKNNEQFF	TGCAGCGTTGGGACAGGGAAGAACAATGAGCAGTTCTTC
TRBV29-1	TRBJ1-2	TRBD1	many	CSVGNRGTYGYTF	TGCAGCGTTGGAAACAGGGGAACCTATGGCTACACCTTC
TRBV7-2	TRBJ2-1	-	few	CASSFIGINEQFF	TGTGCCAGCAGCTTTATCGGAATAAATGAGCAGTTCTTC
TRBV4-1	TRBJ2-6	-	-	CASSPNRFWGRGSGANVLTF	TGCGCCAGCAGCCCTAACCGGTTCTGGGGTCGGGGGTCTGGAGCCAACGTCCTGACTTTC
TRBV12-3/TRBV12-4	TRBJ2-7	-	-	CASSLSQGNTYF	TGTGCCAGCAGTCTATCCCAGGGTAATACGTACTTC
TRBV5-1	TRBJ2-7	-	-	CASRDGSSYEQYF	TGCGCCAGCAGGGACGGGAGCTCCTACGAGCAGTACTTC
TRBV6-5	TRBJ2-7	-	-	CASSWAGEQYF	TGCGCCAGCAGTTGGGCAGGCGAGCAGTACTTC
TRBV20-1	TRBJ2-1	TRBD1	few	CSAEQGASYNEQFF	TGCAGTGCCGAACAGGGGGCCTCCTACAATGAGCAGTTCTTC
TRBV11-2	TRBJ2-3	-	-	CASSLVLGRADTQYF	TGTGCCAGCAGCTTAGTTCTAGGGCGGGCGGATACGCAGTATTTT
TRBV9	TRBJ2-5	-	-	CASSQRLEETQCF	TGTGCCAGCAGCCAGAGGTTAGAAGAGACCCAGTGCTTC
TRBV9	TRBJ2-2	TRBD1	-	CASSVNPGTGSTGELFF	TGTGCCAGCAGCGTCAATCCCGGGACAGGCAGCACCGGGGAGCTGTTTTTT
TRBV20-1	TRBJ2-7	-	few	CSAMKDGSAYEQYF	TGCAGTGCTATGAAGGACGGATCGGCCTACGAGCAGTACTTC
TRBV7-9	TRBJ2-1	TRBD2	-	CASTQPSGKGGNEQFF	TGTGCCAGCACACAACCCAGCGGGAAGGGTGGGAATGAGCAGTTCTTC
TRBV6-1	TRBJ1-5	-	-	CTSSQGKDQPQHF	TGTACCAGCAGCCAGGGGAAGGATCAGCCCCAGCATTTT
TRBV24-1	TRBJ2-1	-	-	CATSDEKQAQFF	TGTGCCACCAGTGACGAAAAACAGGCGCAGTTCTTC
TRBV20-1	TRBJ2-7	-	-	CSAPHGTEGYEQYF	TGCAGTGCTCCGCACGGGACTGAAGGCTACGAGCAGTACTTC
TRBV4-3	TRBJ2-1	TRBD2	few	CASSQDGAGANNEQFF	TGCGCCAGCAGCCAAGATGGAGCGGGAGCGAACAATGAGCAGTTCTTC
TRBV7-3	TRBJ2-1	TRBD2	-	CASSLMAGVGVSYNEQFF	TGTGCCAGCAGCTTAATGGCGGGAGTAGGAGTTTCCTACAATGAGCAGTTCTTC
TRBV27	TRBJ2-7	TRBD1	few	CASSKDRGSYEQYF	TGTGCCAGCAGCAAGGACAGGGGCTCCTACGAGCAGTACTTC
TRBV12-3/TRBV12-4	TRBJ2-7	-	many	CASSRGRGFYEQYF	TGTGCCAGCAGCCGAGGACGAGGGTTCTACGAGCAGTACTTC
TRBV2	TRBJ2-4	-	-	CASSDSGTVKNIQYF	TGTGCCAGCAGTGACAGCGGGACAGTCAAAAACATTCAGTACTTC
TRBV7-9	TRBJ2-7	TRBD2	-	CASSLALSGSYYEQYF	TGTGCCAGCAGCTTAGCGTTAAGCGGGAGCTACTACGAGCAGTACTTC
TRBV5-1	TRBJ2-1	TRBD2	many	CASSAGTSGRGEQFF	TGCGCCAGCAGCGCAGGGACTAGCGGGAGGGGTGAGCAGTTCTTC